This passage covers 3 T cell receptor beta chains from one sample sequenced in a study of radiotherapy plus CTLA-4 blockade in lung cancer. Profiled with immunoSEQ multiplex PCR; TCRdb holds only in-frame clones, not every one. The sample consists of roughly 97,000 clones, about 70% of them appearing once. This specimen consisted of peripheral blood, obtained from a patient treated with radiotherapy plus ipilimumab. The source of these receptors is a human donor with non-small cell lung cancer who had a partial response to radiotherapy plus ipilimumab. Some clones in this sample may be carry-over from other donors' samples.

The CDR3, as DNA: TGCGCCAGCAGCTTGACAGGGATAGATGGAAACACCATATATTTT. Residues: CASSLTGIDGNTIYF. This rearrangement joins TRBV5-1 to TRBJ1-3; possibly TRBD1 for D (6 bases). Germline V gives CDR1 SGHRS, CDR2 YFSETQ. The length of the CDR3 is 15 residues. V was trimmed by 1 base and J by 3 bases, leaving 11 bases between them.

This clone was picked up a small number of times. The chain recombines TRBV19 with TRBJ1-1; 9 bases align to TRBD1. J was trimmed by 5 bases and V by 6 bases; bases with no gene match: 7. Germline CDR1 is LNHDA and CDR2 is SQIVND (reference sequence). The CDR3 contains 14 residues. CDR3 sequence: CASSLGQGITEAFF. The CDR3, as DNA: TGTGCCAGTAGCCTCGGACAGGGGATAACTGAAGCTTTCTTT.

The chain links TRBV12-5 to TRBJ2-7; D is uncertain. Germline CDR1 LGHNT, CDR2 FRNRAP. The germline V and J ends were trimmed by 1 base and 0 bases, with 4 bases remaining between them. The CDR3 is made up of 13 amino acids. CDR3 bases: TGTGCTAGTGGTTTGGCCCGCTCCTACGAGCAGTACTTC. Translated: CASGLARSYEQYF.